Below, one T cell receptor beta chain is given with its context. The source of the sample is a study of cytomegalovirus exposure and HLA in healthy donors. Trimming shortened V by 0 bases and J by 5 bases, and 9 bases separated the two germline ends. Germline V gene sequence: CDR1 SGHKS, CDR2 YYEKEE (reference sequence). This CDR3 has 14 residues. PCR employed 60 Vbeta and 13 Jbeta primers. The assay was immunoSEQ multiplex PCR, and TCRdb's table has in-frame clones only and misses some. The table lists more than 95,000 clones, around 82% of them singletons, with approximately 3.6% in the top ten. V usage is TRBV5-5 and J usage is TRBJ1-5; D uncertain. What was sequenced was PBMCs. The receptor was isolated from a woman aged 40 to 50 in good health and CMV-seropositive. CDR3 residues: CASSLAGRDQPQHF. The CDR3 DNA is TGTGCCAGCAGCTTGGCGGGTCGAGATCAGCCCCAGCATTTT.